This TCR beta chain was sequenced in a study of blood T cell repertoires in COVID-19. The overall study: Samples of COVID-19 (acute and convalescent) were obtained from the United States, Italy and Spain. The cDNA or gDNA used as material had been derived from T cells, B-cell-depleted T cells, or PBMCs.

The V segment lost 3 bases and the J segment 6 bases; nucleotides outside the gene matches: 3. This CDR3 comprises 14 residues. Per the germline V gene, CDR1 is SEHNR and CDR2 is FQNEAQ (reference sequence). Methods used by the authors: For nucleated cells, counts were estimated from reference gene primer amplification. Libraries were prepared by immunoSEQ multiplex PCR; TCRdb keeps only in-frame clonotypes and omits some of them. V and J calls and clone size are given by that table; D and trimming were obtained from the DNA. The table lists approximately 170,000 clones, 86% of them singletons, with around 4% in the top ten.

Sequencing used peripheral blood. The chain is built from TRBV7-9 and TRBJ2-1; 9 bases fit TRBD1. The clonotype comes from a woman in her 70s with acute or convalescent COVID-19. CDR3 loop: CASSFGTGLNEQFF. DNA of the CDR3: TGTGCCAGCAGCTTCGGGACAGGGCTCAATGAGCAGTTCTTC.